This entry is about one TCR beta chain. The target antigen is unknown. The TCRbeta library incorporated unique molecular identifiers. TCRdb ran MiXCR on the PCR reads and lists one entry per CDR3 protein. The repertoire consists of about 980,000 distinct CDR3 sequences, with less than 30% occurring once and the leading ten covering over 25%. This CDR3 has 14 amino acids. From germline, CDR1 is SGHRS and CDR2 YFSETQ. Trimming took 4 bases from V and 4 from J; bases not matched to a gene: 4. This sample is part of a study of T-cell reconstitution after alpha-beta-depleted transplantation in children. Overall study results and limits: Diversity and T-cell counts at one year after transplant derived mostly from new T cells. After transplant, at about two months, alpha-beta T cells were reportedly derived from several hundred expanded graft clones. Some patients' high day-60 TCRbeta diversity was attributed to recipient cells surviving conditioning.

V gene TRBV5-1 combines with J gene TRBJ1-1; 10 bases align to TRBD1. Here the sequenced sample was PBMCs, mostly from graft donor cells, taken 360 days after TCRalphabeta/CD19-depleted stem cell transplant. This TCR was sampled from a boy in the first two years of life who had a stem cell transplant for SCID, so the T cells may come from the graft donor. This CDR3 is CASSKTGGVTEAFF. CDR3 bases: TGCGCCAGCAGCAAGACAGGGGGCGTCACTGAAGCTTTCTTT. The full variable domain, in which reference TRBV5-1 and TRBJ1-1 provide the parts outside the CDR3, is KAGVTQTPRYLIKTRGQQVTLSCSPISGHRSVSWYQQTPGQGLQFLFEYFSETQRNKGNFPGRFSGRQFSNSRSEMNVSTLELGDSALYLCASSKTGGVTEAFFGQGTRLTVV.